Sequencing of this T cell receptor beta chain was carried out in a study of T cell responses to AZD1222 COVID-19 vaccine (dated by TCRdb to the early 2020s). General notes on the study: TCR sequencing was performed for 230 to 250 trial participants, of whom 200 to 210 were given two doses of AZD1222 and some 26 were given two doses of MenACWY control vaccine. Enrollment into the trials was organized by age into subgroups of 18-55, 56-69 and 70-plus years, and those subgroups contained roughly 140, 27 and 60 TCR-sequenced participants, respectively. The investigation overall reported the following: In the small 56-69-year group, the increase in depth fell short of significance, most likely because of low power. Reportedly, close to half of the unique spike-specific TCRs recognized epitopes lying outside the regions that are mutated in the B.1.351 and B.1.1.7 variants. A significant rise in spike-specific TCR breadth and depth was observed after two AZD1222 doses relative to day 0 and relative to MenACWY recipients. Participants were mostly white British, with more females than males. The authors suggested clonal diversity may have been underestimated. No day 14 peak-response samples were available, so repertoires were characterized only after the peak T cell response. Conclusions about previously exposed vaccinees were limited because only 6 or 7 AZD1222 recipients were SARS-CoV-2 seropositive at baseline. Vaccine-associated CD4 TCRs spanned the whole spike protein, with dominant responses in regions 160-218 and 743-854.

This clone appeared a single time. Its antigen is still unknown. No quality values exist for individual bases; no much larger clone is one base distant. The CDR3 regions of human TCRbeta chains were analyzed by immunosequencing. As for the original processing: Repertoire TCRs were checked for matches against a reference library of SARS-CoV-2-specific TCRs that had been generated using the MIRA antigen-specificity platform. Breadth was defined as the fraction of unique TCRs that were SARS-CoV-2-associated. Depth was defined as the fraction of total T cells that were SARS-CoV-2-associated. Using the MIRA data, each spike-specific TCR was assigned both to the spike region to which the TCR was reactive and to a CD4 or CD8 class. Log10-transformed breadth and depth values were compared by one-way ANOVA with Sidak's multiple comparisons tests. TCRdb mirrors the immuneACCESS table, restricted to in-frame sequences. Some clones are absent from its copies; in checked studies, under half trace to an unresolved V gene, and the reason for the others is unknown. D and trimming were read from the DNA, whereas the V and J calls and clone size are those reported in that table. Present in this sample are about 120,000 clones, approximately 90% of which were seen just once. The top ten clones comprise 4% to 5% of the sample.

V is reduced by 5 bases and J by 0 bases, leaving a spacing of 9 bases between them. Including the terminal cysteine and phenylalanine, the CDR3 comprises 14 residues. Only the CDR3 region is kept as DNA, spanning 42 bases read in frame from base 1. The germline V gene specifies SGHTA as CDR1 and FQGNSA as CDR2. Sample time point, as interpreted from the label and publication: about 28 days (+/-7) after the second vaccine dose. The meaning of the sample's treatment or condition label: meningococcal conjugate vaccine given as trial control. The vaccinee samples were drawn from two UK trials, COV001 and COV002, one of which was a single-blind randomized controlled phase 2/3 trial testing AZD1222 (ChAdOx1 nCoV-19) in healthy adults. Trial participant PBMC samples were collected at day 0 and day 28 after the second dose for TCRbeta chain sequencing.

This sequence originates from an adult who received the MenACWY meningococcal vaccine as a control. The chain is made from TRBV7-2 and TRBJ2-3, with the identity of the D gene unclear. Source: peripheral blood, taken 28 days after the second dose of the MenACWY control vaccine. The CDR3 corresponds to CASSPAVSTDTQYF. The DNA reads TGTGCCAGCAGCCCGGCGGTGAGCACAGATACGCAGTATTTT. Supplemented by the reference TRBV7-2 and TRBJ2-3 proteins around the CDR3, the complete variable domain is GAGVSQSPSNKVTEKGKDVELRCDPISGHTALYWYRQSLGQGLEFLIYFQGNSAPDKSGLPSDRFSAERTGGSVSTLTIQRTQQEDSAVYLCASSPAVSTDTQYFGPGTRLTVL.